This T cell receptor beta chain was recorded in a study of PD-L1 blockade in urothelial cancer (dated by TCRdb to about 2017). Looking at the study overall: Every patient began therapy around 2014 and was given atezolizumab 1,200 mg intravenously every 3 weeks. About 90% of the roughly 29 patients were males with bladder-origin urothelial cancer, and about 60% of the roughly 29 reported a prior smoking history. Around 30 patients had pretreatment blood TCR-seq, roughly 24 had at least one posttreatment blood collection, and roughly 24 had tumor TCR-seq. Durable clinical benefit meant progression-free survival longer than 6 months, and TCR features were also tested against progression-free and overall survival. Durable clinical benefit was achieved by nine patients and was not achieved by 20 patients. Blood samples were analyzed 3 weeks after the start of treatment (second dose) and 6 weeks after the start of treatment. In the same patients, pretreatment tumors underwent whole exome sequencing and RNA sequencing in addition to TCR sequencing. Pretreatment tumor samples, along with matched peripheral blood collected serially before and after atezolizumab treatment, underwent TCR sequencing. Blood samples yielded a median of about 150,000 T cells and roughly 83,000 unique TCRs, with median clonality around 0.083. Somatic, immune and clinical correlates of response to PD-L1 blockade with atezolizumab in urothelial cancer were the focus of an exploratory multi-omic analysis. Patients had an ECOG performance status of 0 or 1 and had received between 0 and 3 prior chemotherapy regimens.

With regard to this clone: Its antigen is not yet known. No clone much larger than this one lies a single base away; base qualities are absent.

The CDR3 measures 16 amino acids from cysteine to phenylalanine. The entry retains the CDR3 DNA only, 48 bases that are in frame from base 1. V is cut by 1 base and J by 0 bases, and the space between the germline ends is 12 bases. According to the germline V gene (reference sequence), CDR1 reads LNHDA and CDR2 reads SQIVND. The cohort included 25 to 35 patients with locally advanced or metastatic urothelial carcinoma who were treated at Memorial Sloan Kettering on a trial protocol. Peripheral blood mononuclear cells were collected pretreatment and during treatment, with between 1 and 8 total time points obtained per patient. The Qiagen DNeasy Blood extraction kit was used to purify genomic DNA from total PBMCs and from tumor samples. PBMCs were collected pretreatment and during treatment, and were isolated and stored as previously described. To estimate absolute template abundance from read counts, synthetic TCR analog templates were spiked into each PCR. Using the immunoSEQ assay, TCRbeta CDR3 regions were amplified from genomic DNA with bias-controlled V and J gene primers. Sequencing of rearranged TCRbeta segments was done at approximately 20X coverage. Per the authors' processing: Sequencing errors were corrected by clustering and CDR3s were annotated against IMGT to assign V, D and J genes. Downstream analyses used only productive TCRbeta rearrangements and left out out-of-frame or stop-codon sequences. Clonality was computed as one minus Shannon entropy normalized by the log of the number of unique productive sequences. Fisher's exact test with Benjamini-Hochberg correction, using a cutoff of adjusted p below 0.01, was how clones that differed between time points or between blood and tumor were identified. The table was pulled from immuneACCESS by TCRdb, which kept in-frame rearrangements only. Such tables lose some clones; where checked, under half of the loss comes from unresolved V genes, and the rest has no known cause. V and J calls and clone size are as listed in that table; D and trimming were resolved from the DNA. The sample table records roughly 60,000 clones; over 75% of these occur just once. Together, the top ten hold 3.5% to 4.5% of the sample.

The investigation overall reported the following: Improved progression-free and overall survival was associated with having pretreatment peripheral blood TCR clonality below the median. Greater expansion of tumor-associated TCR clones in peripheral blood 3 weeks after the start of treatment was observed in patients with durable benefit (n of about 20, p = 0.022). Because of the small sample size (n of about 30) and the many exploratory analyses performed, the results are intended to be regarded as hypothesis-generating.

This chain joins TRBV19 to TRBJ1-2; TRBD1 is possibly the D segment (6 matching bases). This sample comprised PBMCs, obtained around atezolizumab (anti-PD-L1) treatment. This TCR was sampled from a man in his 70s with urothelial cancer. The CDR3 sequence is CASSIGDTGANYGYTF. The nucleotide sequence is given as TGTGCCAGTAGTATAGGGGACACCGGAGCTAACTATGGCTACACCTTC.